The 2 T cell receptor beta chains in this list originate from one sample, sequenced in a study of fetal regulatory T cell absence and autoimmunity. The method was immunoSEQ multiplex PCR; TCRdb's version includes in-frame clones alone and lacks a portion of them. The profile shows approximately 46,000 clones, around 85% of them singletons. Sequenced material: cord blood. These receptors came from a newborn boy with IPEX syndrome.

The rearrangement links TRBV27 to TRBJ1-1; D might be TRBD1 (6 bases). The germline V gene has CDR1 MNHEY and CDR2 SMNVEV (reference sequence). The CDR3 runs to 12 residues. The V end was cut by 4 bases, the J end by 8 bases, with 11 bases between. The CDR3: CASSSRTGEAFF. The CDR3 bases are TGTGCCAGCAGTTCCCGTACAGGGGAAGCTTTCTTT.

The chain links TRBV7-6 to TRBJ2-7; a weak D match, TRBD1 (6 bases). The CDR3 has 14 amino acids. V lost 4 bases and J lost 6, with 16 bases in between. Germline CDR1 is SGHVS and CDR2 is FNYEAQ. The chain's CDR3 is CASSSPTQGPEQYF. Here the CDR3 DNA reads TGTGCCAGCAGCTCACCAACACAGGGACCCGAGCAGTACTTC.